These 5 T cell receptor beta chains were sequenced from one sample in a study of T cells after yellow fever vaccination (dated by TCRdb to the late 2010s). Library preparation used 5' RACE. The run used an Illumina NovaSeq 6000. Through fastp at Q25 and MiXCR, TCRdb rebuilt clones from the public reads, retaining in-frame beta chains. Each CDR3 protein appears once, grouped with its most common genes and DNA. This sample comprises some 160,000 distinct CDR3 sequences, about a tenth of them detected only once. Of the sample, roughly a third is held by the ten largest clones. According to the study, the label for this sample's treatment or condition signals: live attenuated yellow fever vaccine strain. This material consisted of CD8+ T cells sorted from PBMCs, taken 45 days after the yellow fever booster vaccination. Receptors were obtained from a man in his late teens or twenties who received the YFV17D yellow fever vaccine.

This chain links TRBV27 with TRBJ1-6, with D hard to call. The germline V gene has CDR1 MNHEY and CDR2 SMNVEV (reference sequence). The CDR3 totals 13 residues. Trimming pared 3 bases from V and 10 bases from J, leaving 10 bases between. CDR3 amino acids: CASSLRVGSPLHF. The CDR3 DNA reads as TGTGCCAGCAGTTTGAGGGTTGGGTCACCCCTCCACTTT.

This clonotype was detected a few times. The chain employs TRBV7-9 and TRBJ2-7; TRBD1 might be the D (6 bases). The CDR3 is 15 amino acids. The germline V gene has CDR1 SEHNR and CDR2 FQNEAQ (reference sequence). V gave up 4 bases and J gave up 4 bases, with 17 bases separating them. CDR3 nucleotides: TGTGCCAGCAGCTCACAGGGAAATTACAGATACGAGCAGTACTTC. Translation gives CASSSQGNYRYEQYF.

This clonotype was recorded many times. The rearrangement uses TRBV4-3 and TRBJ1-1, with unresolved D. This CDR3 has 17 amino acids. The V gene lost 0 bases and the J gene lost 0 bases, with 14 bases spanning the gap. CDR1 is LGHNA and CDR2 is YSLEER in the germline V gene. DNA for the CDR3: TGCGCCAGCAGCCAAGAATCCAGGCGATCCATGAACACTGAAGCTTTCTTT. It encodes CASSQESRRSMNTEAFF.

J is TRBJ1-3 and V is TRBV7-9, with 8 bases matching TRBD1. This CDR3 has 17 amino acids. J lost 1 base, V lost 4 bases, and 9 bases had no gene match. The germline V gene encodes CDR1 SEHNR and CDR2 FQNEAQ (reference sequence). CDR3 region: CASSSFGQGSSGNTIYF. CDR3 bases: TGTGCCAGCAGCTCTTTCGGACAGGGCTCGTCTGGAAACACCATATATTTT.

V gene TRBV19 combines with J gene TRBJ1-1; unclear D gene. CDR3 length equals 14 residues. CDR1 and CDR2 (germline): LNHDA, SQIVND (reference sequence). V was cut by 5 bases and J by 7 bases, with 17 bases left in between. CDR3 in amino acids: CASSPGEGRGEAFF. In DNA form, the CDR3 reads TGTGCCAGTAGTCCCGGGGAGGGCCGCGGTGAAGCTTTCTTT.